Listed here are 18 T cell receptor beta chains from one sample, sequenced in a study of blood T cell repertoires in COVID-19 (dated by TCRdb to the early 2020s). The receptor library was made with the immunoSEQ multiplex PCR assay. This is the immuneACCESS table as TCRdb keeps it, with only in-frame sequences that have V and J called. A part of the clones is gone; compared with another copy, unresolved V genes explain less than half, and the rest is unexplained. The sample table contains 200,000 to 250,000 clones; only one count was recorded for roughly 86% of them. Together, the top ten hold over 6% of the sample. The sample consisted of peripheral blood. The receptors stem from a woman in her seventies with active or convalescent COVID-19.

The J gene is TRBJ1-4, the V gene TRBV4-3; no clear D gene. This CDR3 contains 15 residues. Per germline, CDR1 LGHNA and CDR2 YSLEER. V gave up 1 base and J gave up 5 bases, with 11 bases separating them. The CDR3 region is CASSQGSSPNEKLFF. CDR3 bases: TGCGCCAGCAGCCAAGGGAGCAGCCCCAATGAAAAACTGTTTTTT.

The gene calls are TRBV5-1 and TRBJ2-2, with 8 bases identical to TRBD2. The V gene end was trimmed by 4 bases and the J gene end by 5 bases; junction bases not matched to a gene: 7. There are 15 residues in the CDR3. Germline values: CDR1 SGHRS, CDR2 YFSETQ. Here the CDR3 DNA reads TGCGCCAGCAGCCTCCAGCGGGGGCAGACCGGGGAGCTGTTTTTT. Its protein product is CASSLQRGQTGELFF.

This chain joins TRBV10-3 and TRBJ1-1, with 9 positions matching TRBD1. This CDR3 contains 14 residues. The germline CDR1 and CDR2 sequences are ENHRY and SYGVKD. After removal of 4 bases from V and 3 bases from J, the junction contained 3 bases not matched to a gene. The CDR3 region has the DNA TGTGCCATCAGTGGGACAGGGGCCGACACTGAAGCTTTCTTT. It is translated as CAISGTGADTEAFF.

The chain is built from TRBV11-2 and TRBJ1-1; possible D gene TRBD1, 6 bases. The germline gives CDR1 SGHAT, CDR2 FQNNGV. The CDR3 totals 14 residues. V was pared by 7 bases and J by 5 bases, with 17 bases between. CDR3 DNA sequence: TGTGCCAGCATCACAGGGAATCGAATTACTGAAGCTTTCTTT. It translates to CASITGNRITEAFF.

This rearrangement joins TRBV6-4 to TRBJ2-1; D is uncertain. Per the germline V gene, CDR1 is MRHNA and CDR2 is SNTAGT. This CDR3 comprises 12 residues. Trimming shortened V by 6 bases and J by 7 bases, and 10 bases separated the two germline ends. The CDR3 region is CASRNMANEQFF. CDR3 nucleotide sequence: TGTGCCAGCAGGAATATGGCAAATGAGCAGTTCTTC.

The rearrangement links TRBV9 to TRBJ1-5, with 10 positions matching TRBD1. In germline, CDR1 is SGDLS, CDR2 YYNGEE. Unmatched junction bases numbered 5, after V lost 3 bases and J lost 5 bases. This CDR3 has 15 residues. CDR3 sequence: CASSAADRGHQPQHF. The CDR3 DNA sequence: TGTGCCAGCAGCGCTGCCGACAGGGGGCATCAGCCCCAGCATTTT.

This rearrangement joins TRBV6-2 or TRBV6-3 to TRBJ2-3; TRBD2 agrees at 7 bases. Germline V lookup: CDR1 MNHEY, CDR2 SVGEGT. CDR3 length equals 16 residues. Trimming cost V 0 bases and J 4 bases; bases outside gene matches: 7. This CDR3 is CASSYSGRGKPDTQYF. The DNA of the CDR3 is TGTGCCAGCAGTTACTCGGGGCGGGGGAAACCAGATACGCAGTATTTT.

In DNA form, the CDR3 reads TGTGCCAGCAGTTGGCAGGACACAGATACGCAGTATTTT. This encodes CASSWQDTDTQYF. This chain uses TRBV6-4 with TRBJ2-3; no reliable D call. There are 13 residues in the CDR3. Trimming removed 5 bases from V and 2 bases from J, with 8 bases in between. The germline V gene has CDR1 MRHNA and CDR2 SNTAGT.

The rearrangement links TRBV19 to TRBJ1-4; tentatively, D is TRBD1 (5 bases). Per the germline V gene, CDR1 is LNHDA and CDR2 is SQIVND (reference sequence). The CDR3 contains 14 residues. Trimming took off 5 bases at V and 4 bases at J, with 11 bases between the two ends. CDR3 amino acids: CASSPRGFNEKLFF. Here the CDR3 DNA reads TGTGCCAGTAGTCCTAGGGGATTTAATGAAAAACTGTTTTTT.

The J gene is TRBJ1-6, the V gene TRBV5-1; 7 bases are shared with TRBD1. Germline loops: CDR1 SGHRS, CDR2 YFSETQ. The CDR3 is made up of 16 amino acids. V gave up 2 bases and J gave up 5 bases; unmatched junction bases: 7. This CDR3 reads CASSFAGQENNSPLHF. CDR3 DNA sequence: TGCGCCAGCAGCTTCGCCGGACAGGAAAATAATTCACCCCTCCACTTT.

The V call is TRBV2, the J call TRBJ2-1; 9 bases map to TRBD1. Germline CDR1 SNHLY, CDR2 FYNNEI. CDR3 size: 16 residues. J was trimmed by 9 bases and V by 6 bases; bases with no gene match: 15. This CDR3 reads CASSKTPGTGRGEQFF. CDR3 nucleotide sequence: TGTGCCAGCAGCAAAACCCCCGGGACAGGGAGGGGTGAGCAGTTCTTC.

The gene calls are TRBV9 and TRBJ1-1, with 8 bases lining up with TRBD1. The J segment lost 0 bases and the V segment lost 4 bases, leaving 5 bases of the junction unmatched. CDR1 SGDLS and CDR2 YYNGEE come from the germline V gene. The CDR3 sequence is 15 residues long. The CDR3 spells CASSSQQGVNTEAFF. In DNA form, the CDR3 reads TGTGCCAGCAGCTCCCAACAGGGGGTGAACACTGAAGCTTTCTTT.

The chain links TRBV5-1 to TRBJ2-1, with 9 positions matching TRBD1. V dropped 7 bases and J dropped 5; count of bases not matched to a gene: 7. This CDR3 comprises 14 residues. Germline assignment: CDR1 SGHRS and CDR2 YFSETQ. The CDR3 nucleotides are TGCGCCAGCGGGCGGGACAGGGCTAACAATGAGCAGTTCTTC. This encodes CASGRDRANNEQFF.

The chain couples TRBV7-9 to TRBJ1-1; D is possibly TRBD1 (6 bases). V was clipped by 4 bases and J by 1 base, with 16 bases between them. The CDR3 is 16 amino acids. Germline V gene sequence: CDR1 SEHNR, CDR2 FQNEAQ (reference sequence). The CDR3 bases are TGTGCCAGCAGCTCCCCTCAGGGGTACGGGAACACTGAAGCTTTCTTT. It codes for CASSSPQGYGNTEAFF.

The chain employs TRBV5-6 and TRBJ2-3, with D hard to call. Germline loops: CDR1 SGHDT, CDR2 YYEEEE. There are 14 residues in the CDR3. Trimming took off 0 bases at V and 7 bases at J, with 12 bases between the two ends. CDR3 coding DNA: TGTGCCAGCAGCTTGGGGCTAGAAATCCATACGCAGTATTTT. Amino acids: CASSLGLEIHTQYF.

V is TRBV4-1 and J is TRBJ1-2, with D possibly matching TRBD1 (5 bases). CDR3 length: 16 residues. The germline gives CDR1 MGHRA, CDR2 YSYEKL. With 4 bases removed from V and 4 bases from J, the gap between germline ends came to 19 bases. CDR3 amino acids: CASSPAGRGNGYGYTF. The CDR3 DNA is TGCGCCAGCAGCCCTGCGGGGCGGGGGAACGGCTATGGCTACACCTTC.

V and J are TRBV2 and TRBJ1-5; TRBD1 matches at 8 bases. The germline V gene has CDR1 SNHLY and CDR2 FYNNEI. Trimming cost V 4 bases and J 5 bases; bases outside gene matches: 16. The CDR3 contains 18 residues. The CDR3 reads CASSGGDSGGPLYQPQHF. CDR3 coding DNA: TGTGCCAGCAGTGGAGGGGACTCAGGGGGCCCTTTATATCAGCCCCAGCATTTT.

The chain links TRBV5-1 to TRBJ2-3; tentative D call: TRBD1 (7 bases). Germline values: CDR1 SGHRS, CDR2 YFSETQ. The V end was cut by 7 bases, the J end by 0 bases, with 9 bases between. This CDR3 region has 13 residues. CDR3 DNA sequence: TGCGCCAGCGCGGGACAGAGCACAGATACGCAGTATTTT. It yields the protein CASAGQSTDTQYF.